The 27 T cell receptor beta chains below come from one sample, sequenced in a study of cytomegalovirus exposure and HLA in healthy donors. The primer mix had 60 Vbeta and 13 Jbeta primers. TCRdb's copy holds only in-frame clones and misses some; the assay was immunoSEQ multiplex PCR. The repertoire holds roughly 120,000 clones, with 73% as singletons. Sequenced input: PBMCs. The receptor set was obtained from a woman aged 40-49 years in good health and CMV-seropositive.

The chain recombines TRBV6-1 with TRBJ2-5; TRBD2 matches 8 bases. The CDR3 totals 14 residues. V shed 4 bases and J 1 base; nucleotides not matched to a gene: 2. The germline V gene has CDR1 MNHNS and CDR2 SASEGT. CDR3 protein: CASSVGTSQETQYF. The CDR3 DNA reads TGTGCCAGCAGTGTTGGGACTAGCCAAGAGACCCAGTACTTC.

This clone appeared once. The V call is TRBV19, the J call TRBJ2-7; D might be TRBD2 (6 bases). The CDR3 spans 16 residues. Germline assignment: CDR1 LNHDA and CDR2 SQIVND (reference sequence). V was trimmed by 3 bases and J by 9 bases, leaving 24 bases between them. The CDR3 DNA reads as TGTGCCAGTAGTATGGGAGGCAGCGGGTCCCTGGTCGGGCAGTACTTC. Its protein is CASSMGGSGSLVGQYF.

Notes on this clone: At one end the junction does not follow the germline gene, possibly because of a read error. The CDR3 sequence: CSSSQTGTIREANYGYTF. Here the CDR3 DNA reads TGTTCCAGCAGTCAGACAGGTACTATCCGAGAAGCTAACTATGGCTACACCTTC. The V gene is TRBV7-9, the J gene TRBJ1-2; D may be TRBD1 (6 bases). The CDR3 sequence is 18 residues long. Per germline, CDR1 SEHNR and CDR2 FQNEAQ (reference sequence).

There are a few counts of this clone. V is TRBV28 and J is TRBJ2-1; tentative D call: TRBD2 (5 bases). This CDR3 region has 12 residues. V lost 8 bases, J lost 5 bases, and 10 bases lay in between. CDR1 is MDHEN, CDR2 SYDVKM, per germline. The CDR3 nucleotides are TGTGCCAGCTACTCGGGGAACAATGAGCAGTTCTTC. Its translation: CASYSGNNEQFF. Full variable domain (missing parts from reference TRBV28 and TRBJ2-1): DVKVTQSSRYLVKRTGEKVFLECVQDMDHENMFWYRQDPGLGLRLIYFSYDVKMKEKGDIPEGYSVSREKKERFSLILESASTNQTSMYLCASYSGNNEQFFGPGTRLTVL.

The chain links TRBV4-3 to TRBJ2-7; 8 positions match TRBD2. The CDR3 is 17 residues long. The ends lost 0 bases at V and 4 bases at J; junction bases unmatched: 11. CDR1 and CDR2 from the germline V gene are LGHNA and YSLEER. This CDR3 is CASSQDPRRGDLYEQYF. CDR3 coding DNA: TGCGCCAGCAGCCAAGATCCCCGGCGGGGGGATTTATACGAGCAGTACTTC.

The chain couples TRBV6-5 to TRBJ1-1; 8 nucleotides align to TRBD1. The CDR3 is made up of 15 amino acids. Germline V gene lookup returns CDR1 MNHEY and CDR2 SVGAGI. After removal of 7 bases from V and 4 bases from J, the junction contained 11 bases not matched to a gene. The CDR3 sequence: CASTGAGGFLTEAFF. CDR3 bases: TGTGCCAGCACCGGGGCAGGGGGCTTCCTCACTGAAGCTTTCTTT.

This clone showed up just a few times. CDR3 nucleotide sequence: TGTGCCAGCAGCGTTACTAGCGGGGGGGCAAAAGATACGCAGTATTTT. Translated, it gives CASSVTSGGAKDTQYF. The chain combines TRBV9 with TRBJ2-3; 13 bases line up with TRBD2. CDR3 length: 16 amino acids. The germline V gene encodes CDR1 SGDLS and CDR2 YYNGEE. V trimming: 2 bases; J trimming: 5 bases; junction bases outside the gene matches: 5.

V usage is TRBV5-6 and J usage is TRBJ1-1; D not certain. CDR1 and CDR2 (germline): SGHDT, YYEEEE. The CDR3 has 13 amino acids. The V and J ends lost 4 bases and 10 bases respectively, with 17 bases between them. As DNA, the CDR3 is TGTGCCAGCAGCCCCCCATTTGCCCGCGGAGCTTTCTTT. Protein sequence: CASSPPFARGAFF.

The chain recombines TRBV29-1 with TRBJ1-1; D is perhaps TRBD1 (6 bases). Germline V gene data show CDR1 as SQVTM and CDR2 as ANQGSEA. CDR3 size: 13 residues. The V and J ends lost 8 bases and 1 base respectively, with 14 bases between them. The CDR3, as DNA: TGCAGCAGCCAAACAGGGCGGAACACTGAAGCTTTCTTT. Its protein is CSSQTGRNTEAFF.

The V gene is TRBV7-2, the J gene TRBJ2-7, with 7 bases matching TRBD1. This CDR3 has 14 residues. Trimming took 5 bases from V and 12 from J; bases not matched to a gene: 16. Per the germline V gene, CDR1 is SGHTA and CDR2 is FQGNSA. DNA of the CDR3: TGTGCCAGCAGCCGAACAGGGGACCTACTTGGTCGGTACTTC. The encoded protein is CASSRTGDLLGRYF.

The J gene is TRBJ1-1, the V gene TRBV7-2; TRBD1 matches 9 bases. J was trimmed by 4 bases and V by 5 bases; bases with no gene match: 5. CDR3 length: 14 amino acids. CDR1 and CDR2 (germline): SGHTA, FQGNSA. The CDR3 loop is CASSLQGAVTEAFF. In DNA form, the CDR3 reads TGTGCCAGCAGCCTACAGGGGGCTGTCACTGAAGCTTTCTTT.

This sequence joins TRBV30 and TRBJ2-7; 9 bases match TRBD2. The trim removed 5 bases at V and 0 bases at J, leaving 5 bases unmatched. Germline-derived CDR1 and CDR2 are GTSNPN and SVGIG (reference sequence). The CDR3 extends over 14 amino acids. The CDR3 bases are TGTGCCTGGGGGACTAGCATCAGCTCCTACGAGCAGTACTTC. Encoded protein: CAWGTSISSYEQYF. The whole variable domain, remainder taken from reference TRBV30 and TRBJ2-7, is SQTIHQWPATLVQPVGSPLSLECTVEGTSNPNLYWYRQAAGRGLQLLFYSVGIGQISSEVPQNLSASRPQDRQFILSSKKLLLSDSGFYLCAWGTSISSYEQYFGPGTRLTVT.

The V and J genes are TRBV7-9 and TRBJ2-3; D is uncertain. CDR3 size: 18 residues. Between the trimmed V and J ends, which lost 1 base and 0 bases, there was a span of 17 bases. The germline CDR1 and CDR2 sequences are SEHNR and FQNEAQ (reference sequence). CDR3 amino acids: CASSLGLRRTDSTDTQYF. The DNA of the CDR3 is TGTGCCAGCAGCTTAGGTCTCCGTCGAACAGATAGCACAGATACGCAGTATTTT.

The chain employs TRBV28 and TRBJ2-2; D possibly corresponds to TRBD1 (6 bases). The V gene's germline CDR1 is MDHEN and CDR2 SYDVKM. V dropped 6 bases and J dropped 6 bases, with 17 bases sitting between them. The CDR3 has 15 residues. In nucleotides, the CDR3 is TGTGCCAGCAGAAACAGGGAAGCAGTGGCCGGGGAGCTGTTTTTT. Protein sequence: CASRNREAVAGELFF.

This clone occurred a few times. The CDR3 nucleotides read TGCGCCAGCAGCCAGGCACAGGGGGGCCGGCGAAACACCGGGGAGCTGTTTTTT. It yields the protein CASSQAQGGRRNTGELFF. The chain is built from TRBV4-1 and TRBJ2-2, with 8 nucleotides matching TRBD1. The germline V gene has CDR1 MGHRA and CDR2 YSYEKL. V dropped 3 bases and J dropped 2; count of bases not matched to a gene: 11. The CDR3 consists of 18 residues.

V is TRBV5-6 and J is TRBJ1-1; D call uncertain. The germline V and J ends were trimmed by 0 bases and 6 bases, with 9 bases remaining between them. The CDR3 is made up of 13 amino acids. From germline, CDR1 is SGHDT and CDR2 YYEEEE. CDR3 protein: CASSLGSRSEAFF. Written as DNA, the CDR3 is TGTGCCAGCAGCTTGGGGAGTCGGTCTGAAGCTTTCTTT.

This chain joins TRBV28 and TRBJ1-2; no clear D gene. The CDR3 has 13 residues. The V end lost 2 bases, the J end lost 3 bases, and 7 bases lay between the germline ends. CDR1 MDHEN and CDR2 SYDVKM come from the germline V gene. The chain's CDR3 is CASSLAYYYGYTF. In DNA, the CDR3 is TGTGCCAGCAGTTTAGCGTACTACTATGGCTACACCTTC.

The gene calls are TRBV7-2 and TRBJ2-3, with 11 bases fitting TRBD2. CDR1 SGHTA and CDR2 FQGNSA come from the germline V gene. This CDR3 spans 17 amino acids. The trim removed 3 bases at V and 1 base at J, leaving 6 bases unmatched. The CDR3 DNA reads TGTGCCAGCAGCTTTCGTCTAGCGGGAGGAGGCACAGATACGCAGTATTTT. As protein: CASSFRLAGGGTDTQYF.

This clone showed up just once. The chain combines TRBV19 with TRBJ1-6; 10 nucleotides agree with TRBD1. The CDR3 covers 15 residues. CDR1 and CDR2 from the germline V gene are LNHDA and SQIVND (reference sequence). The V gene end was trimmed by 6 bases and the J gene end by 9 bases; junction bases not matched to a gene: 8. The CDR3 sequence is CASRTGQGIGSPLHF. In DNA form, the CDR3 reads TGTGCCAGTAGAACGGGACAGGGGATAGGTTCACCCCTCCACTTT.

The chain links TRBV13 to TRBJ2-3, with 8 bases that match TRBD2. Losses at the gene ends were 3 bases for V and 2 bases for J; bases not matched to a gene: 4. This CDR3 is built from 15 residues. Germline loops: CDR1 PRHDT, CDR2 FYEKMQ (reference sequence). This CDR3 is CASSLIAGPTDTQYF. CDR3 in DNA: TGTGCCAGCAGCTTGATAGCGGGACCCACAGATACGCAGTATTTT.

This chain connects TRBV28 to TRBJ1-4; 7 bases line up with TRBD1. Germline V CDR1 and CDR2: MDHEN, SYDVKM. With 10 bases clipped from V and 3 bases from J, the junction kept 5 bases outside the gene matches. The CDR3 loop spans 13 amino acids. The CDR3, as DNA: TGTGCCATGAAAGACAGGGCTAATGAAAAACTGTTTTTT. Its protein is CAMKDRANEKLFF.

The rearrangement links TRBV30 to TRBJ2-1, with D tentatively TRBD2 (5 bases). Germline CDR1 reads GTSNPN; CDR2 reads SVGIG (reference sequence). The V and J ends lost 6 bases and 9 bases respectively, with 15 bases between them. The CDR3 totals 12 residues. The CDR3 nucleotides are TGTGCCTGCGGGGTTGGGAAGGGTGAGCAGTTCTTC. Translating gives CACGVGKGEQFF. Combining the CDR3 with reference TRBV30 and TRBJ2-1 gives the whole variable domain SQTIHQWPATLVQPVGSPLSLECTVEGTSNPNLYWYRQAAGRGLQLLFYSVGIGQISSEVPQNLSASRPQDRQFILSSKKLLLSDSGFYLCACGVGKGEQFFGPGTRLTVL.

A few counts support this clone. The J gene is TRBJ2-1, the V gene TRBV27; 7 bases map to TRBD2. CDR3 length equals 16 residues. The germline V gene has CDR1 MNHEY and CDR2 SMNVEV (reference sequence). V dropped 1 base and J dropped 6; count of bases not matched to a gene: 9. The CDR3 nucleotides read TGTGCCAGCAGTTTATATTGGCGGGAGAAGGGCAATGAGCAGTTCTTC. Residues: CASSLYWREKGNEQFF.

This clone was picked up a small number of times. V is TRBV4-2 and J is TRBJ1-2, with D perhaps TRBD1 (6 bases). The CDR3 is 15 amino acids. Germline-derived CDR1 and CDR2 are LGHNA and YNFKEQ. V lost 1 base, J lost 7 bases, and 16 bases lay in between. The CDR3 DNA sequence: TGTGCCAGCAGCCAAGGAGGGGGACGGGTAGGTGGCTACACCTTC. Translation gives CASSQGGGRVGGYTF.

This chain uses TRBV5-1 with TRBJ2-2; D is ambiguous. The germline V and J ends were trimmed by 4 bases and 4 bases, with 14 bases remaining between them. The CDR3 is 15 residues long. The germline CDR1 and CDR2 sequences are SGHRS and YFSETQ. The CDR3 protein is CASSAGTVGTGELFF. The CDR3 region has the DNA TGCGCCAGCAGCGCCGGAACAGTAGGCACCGGGGAGCTGTTTTTT.

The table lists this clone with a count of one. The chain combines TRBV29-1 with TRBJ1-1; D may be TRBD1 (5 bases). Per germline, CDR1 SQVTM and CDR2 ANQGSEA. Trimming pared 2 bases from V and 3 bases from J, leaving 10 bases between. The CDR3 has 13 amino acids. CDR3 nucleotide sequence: TGCAGCGTTGAACCCAGGGTTCACACTGAAGCTTTCTTT. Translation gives CSVEPRVHTEAFF. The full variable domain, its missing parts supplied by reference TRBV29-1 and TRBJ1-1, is SAVISQKPSRDICQRGTSLTIQCQVDSQVTMMFWYRQQPGQSLTLIATANQGSEATYESGFVIDKFPISRPNLTFSTLTVSNMSPEDSSIYLCSVEPRVHTEAFFGQGTRLTVV.

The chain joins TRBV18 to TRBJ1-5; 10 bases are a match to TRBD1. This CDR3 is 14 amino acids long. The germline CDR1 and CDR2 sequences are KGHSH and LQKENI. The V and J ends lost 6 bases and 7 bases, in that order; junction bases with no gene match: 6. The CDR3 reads CASSGTGAGQPQHF. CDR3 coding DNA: TGTGCCAGCTCTGGGACAGGGGCAGGCCAGCCCCAGCATTTT.